A single sample gave rise to the 8 T cell receptor beta chains below, sequenced in a study of T cell changes during pregnancy in multiple sclerosis. Method: immunoSEQ multiplex PCR; TCRdb's copy keeps in-frame clones and lacks some. The table includes tens of thousands of clones, 93% detected once. The sample was peripheral blood, taken in the second trimester of pregnancy. The receptor source for this set is a female donor with multiple sclerosis, enrolled in a pregnancy study.

The chain uses TRBV6-5 and TRBJ1-2; D perhaps matches TRBD1 (5 bases). V was trimmed by 0 bases and J by 4 bases, leaving 9 bases between them. The CDR3 is 14 residues long. The germline CDR1 and CDR2 sequences are MNHEY and SVGAGI. The CDR3 DNA reads TGTGCCAGCAGTTACTCGACAGAAATCTATGGCTACACCTTC. This sequence encodes CASSYSTEIYGYTF.

The rearrangement uses TRBV6-5 and TRBJ1-1, with D tentatively TRBD1 (6 bases). The CDR3 spans 13 residues. Per the germline V gene, CDR1 is MNHEY and CDR2 is SVGAGI. Trimming shortened V by 6 bases and J by 5 bases, and 13 bases separated the two germline ends. The chain's CDR3 is CASSPLRGTEAFF. In DNA form, the CDR3 reads TGTGCCAGCAGCCCCCTTAGGGGGACTGAAGCTTTCTTT.

The V and J genes are TRBV19 and TRBJ1-3; D gene uncertain. Germline values: CDR1 LNHDA, CDR2 SQIVND (reference sequence). The CDR3 loop spans 11 amino acids. The V end was cut by 3 bases, the J end by 8 bases, with 5 bases between. The CDR3 sequence is CASSMGYTIYF. CDR3 coding DNA: TGTGCCAGTAGTATGGGCTACACCATATATTTT.

The count of this clone is one. The chain recombines TRBV5-5 with TRBJ1-3; TRBD1 agrees at 11 bases. Germline V gene data show CDR1 as SGHKS and CDR2 as YYEKEE (reference sequence). This CDR3 spans 20 amino acids. Trimming cost V 3 bases and J 0 bases; bases outside gene matches: 14. The CDR3, as DNA: TGTGCCAGCAGCTCGGAACCGGGACAGGGGGTCCCTTTCTCTGGAAACACCATATATTTT. This encodes CASSSEPGQGVPFSGNTIYF.

The gene calls are TRBV5-1 and TRBJ2-7, with 7 bases lining up with TRBD2. CDR1 and CDR2 (germline): SGHRS, YFSETQ. The V and J ends lost 3 bases and 3 bases, in that order; junction bases with no gene match: 9. The CDR3 totals 15 residues. Written as DNA, the CDR3 is TGCGCCAGCAGCTCCCCCCAAGCGGGGAGCTACGAGCAGTACTTC. This translates into CASSSPQAGSYEQYF. The whole variable domain, filled in from reference TRBV5-1 and TRBJ2-7, reads KAGVTQTPRYLIKTRGQQVTLSCSPISGHRSVSWYQQTPGQGLQFLFEYFSETQRNKGNFPGRFSGRQFSNSRSEMNVSTLELGDSALYLCASSSPQAGSYEQYFGPGTRLTVT.

The rearrangement uses TRBV11-2 and TRBJ1-4; 8 bases fit TRBD1. Per the germline V gene, CDR1 is SGHAT and CDR2 is FQNNGV. This CDR3 is 16 amino acids long. With V trimmed by 0 bases and J by 8 bases, 8 bases remained unmatched. Written as DNA, the CDR3 is TGTGCCAGCAGCTTAGACCTAGGACAGGGTTACGAAAAACTGTTTTTT. As protein: CASSLDLGQGYEKLFF.

The chain uses TRBV27 and TRBJ2-2, with 9 bases fitting TRBD2. Germline V lookup: CDR1 MNHEY, CDR2 SMNVEV (reference sequence). This CDR3 has 17 residues. The trim removed 2 bases at V and 6 bases at J, leaving 10 bases unmatched. CDR3 coding DNA: TGTGCCAGCAGTTTAGGCGGGGGGGCCAGGCTTTCCGGGGAGCTGTTTTTT. Its protein is CASSLGGGARLSGELFF.

The genes are TRBV9 and TRBJ2-1, with D perhaps matching TRBD1 (5 bases). V lost 4 bases and J 0 bases, leaving 11 bases between the germline ends. This CDR3 contains 15 residues. Germline values: CDR1 SGDLS, CDR2 YYNGEE. CDR3 nucleotide sequence: TGTGCCAGCAGCCCCAAAGGGGTCTCCTACAATGAGCAGTTCTTC. Translating it yields CASSPKGVSYNEQFF.